This section outlines one T cell receptor (beta chain) sequence together with its context. This clone's antigen is unknown. No per-base quality is available; no much larger clone lies one base away. The CDR3, cysteine through phenylalanine, is 15 amino acids long. CDR3 DNA is the only sequence kept; it has 45 bases, read in frame from the first base. CDR1 GTSNPN and CDR2 SVGIG were looked up in the germline V gene (reference sequence). Trimming costs V 2 bases and J 1 base, and their ends lie 12 bases apart. TCRbeta CDR3 regions were amplified from genomic DNA using the immunoSEQ Assay, a bias-controlled multiplex PCR. The paper's processing steps were these. The number of nucleated cells in each sample was estimated from the amplification of reference gene primers within the assay. Sequence reads were collapsed and filtered to measure the absolute abundance of every unique TCRbeta CDR3 rearrangement. For each sample, productive Simpson clonality was calculated as the square root of Simpson's diversity index across productive rearrangements. TCRdb stores this immuneACCESS table with in-frame sequences only. Part of the clones is absent; in the studies checked, under half of the shortfall reflects unresolved V genes, and no reason is known for the rest. The V and J calls and clone size come from that table; D and trimming were worked out from the DNA. For this sample there are nearly 100,000 clones; approximately 84% appear just once. Of the sample, approximately 15% is held by the ten largest clones.

The sample belongs to a study of blood T cell repertoires in COVID-19 (dated by TCRdb to about 2020). Background for the entire study: The collaborator samples originated in the United States, Italy and Spain and spanned the acute and convalescent phases of COVID-19. Deeply sampled blood TCRbeta repertoires from subjects exposed to, actively infected with, or recovered from COVID-19 were included in the dataset. The samples were drawn from two sources: the first 160 participants of the ongoing ImmuneRACE study, and 1,200 or so subjects contributed by 6 global collaborators. Sample metadata almost always included a de-identified subject ID, COVID-19 status, age in years and sex. The repertoires were released in a freely available public database intended as a resource for research on the immune response to SARS-CoV-2. Where available, HLA class I and class II types were obtained from metadata supplied by the sample provider rather than from assay-based typing. The material from the prospective study consisted of cDNA or gDNA derived from T cells, B-cell-depleted T cells, or PBMCs. Here is what the overall study found, with its caveats: The quantity of clinical and demographic metadata differed by source and by participant and was supplied without curation.

Collaborating institutions collected whole blood in K2EDTA tubes following their own protocols. For TCRbeta analysis, collaborators shipped samples as frozen whole blood, isolated PBMCs, or DNA extracted from either of those sample types. The specimen sequenced was peripheral blood. The TCR originated in a woman in her sixties or seventies with acute or convalescent COVID-19. The rearrangement combines TRBV30 with TRBJ1-3, and TRBD1 may be the D gene, going by 5 matching bases. CDR3 protein: CAWSLGGLSGNTIYF. The nucleotide sequence is given as TGTGCCTGGAGTCTCGGGGGACTATCTGGAAACACCATATATTTT.